A single T cell receptor (beta chain) is shown here with its context. Its antigen is not identified. One end of the junction does not line up with germline, which may come from a read error. The source of the sample is a study of tumor and adjacent non-tumor tissue in lung cancer. Study in general: The cohort had 12 adenocarcinoma, 2 squamous cell and 1 small cell patients. Approximately 4.2 million productive TCRbeta reads were obtained per sample on average.

Germline V gene lookup returns CDR1 MNHEY and CDR2 SVGAGI. This CDR3 region has 15 residues. The template was RNA from unsorted bulk tissue. The normal lung tissue was taken more than 3 cm from the tumor edge. The library came from three nested PCR rounds adapted from ARM-PCR protocols. TCRdb re-derived calls from the multiplex PCR reads in MiXCR, one entry per CDR3 protein. The sample holds some 100,000 distinct CDR3 sequences, less than 75% seen once. The study, taken as a whole, reports: Higher tumor TCR diversity was associated with shorter survival.

The TCR comes from a man between 25 and 39 years old with non-small cell lung cancer. The genes are TRBV6-5 and TRBJ1-5, with D maybe TRBD1 (6 bases). The sequencing input was distant non-tumor lung tissue. The CDR3 loop reads CASSPRGTSNQPQHF. For the CDR3, the DNA is TGTGCCAGCAGTCCCCGCGGGACAAGCAACCAGCCCCAGCATTTT.